Below are 9 T cell receptor beta chains sequenced from a single sample in a study of blood T cell repertoires in COVID-19 (dated by TCRdb to between 2020 and 2021). Libraries came from the immunoSEQ multiplex PCR assay. TCRdb holds this immuneACCESS table with in-frame rearrangements only. Some clones are missing; in checked studies, unresolved V genes explain under half, and the rest has no known cause. In this sample the table shows about 51,000 clones, 86% of which occur a single time. About 4% of the sample belongs to the ten largest clones. The sample consisted of peripheral blood. These receptors were taken from an elderly man with active COVID-19.

The chain has TRBV9 and TRBJ1-6, with D unclear. The CDR3 is 16 amino acids. Deletions cut 0 bases from V and 5 bases from J, with 12 bases between. Per germline, CDR1 SGDLS and CDR2 YYNGEE. The CDR3 bases are TGTGCCAGCAGCGTAGAAGTATACCAGGATAATTCACCCCTCCACTTT. It codes for CASSVEVYQDNSPLHF.

The chain has TRBV7-2 and TRBJ2-4; the match to TRBD1 covers 11 bases. V dropped 4 bases and J dropped 3; count of bases not matched to a gene: 5. Germline CDR1 SGHTA, CDR2 FQGNSA. The length of the CDR3 is 16 residues. The CDR3 region has the DNA TGTGCCAGCAGCTCACCGGACAGGGGGCGCAAAAACATTCAGTACTTC. Amino acids: CASSSPDRGRKNIQYF.

The V and J genes are TRBV5-4 and TRBJ1-2, with no clear D. V lost 4 bases and J 4 bases, leaving 23 bases between the germline ends. CDR1 SGHNT and CDR2 YYREEE come from the germline V gene (reference sequence). The CDR3 is 17 amino acids. The CDR3 coding sequence is TGTGCCAGCAGCCCCGCGGGGTTGACGATTCTGTCCTATGGCTACACCTTC. The encoded protein is CASSPAGLTILSYGYTF.

The chain has TRBV5-1 and TRBJ2-7; TRBD1 aligns across 7 bases. In germline, CDR1 is SGHRS, CDR2 YFSETQ. The CDR3 runs to 15 residues. With V trimmed by 0 bases and J by 3 bases, 6 bases remained unmatched. The CDR3 protein is CASSLGQGVSYEQYF. Here the CDR3 DNA reads TGCGCCAGCAGCTTGGGCCAGGGGGTGAGCTACGAGCAGTACTTC.

The chain joins TRBV5-6 to TRBJ2-1; weak D call: TRBD2 (6 bases). This CDR3 has 17 amino acids. From germline, CDR1 is SGHDT and CDR2 YYEEEE. V was shortened by 5 bases and J by 8 bases, with 26 bases between the two germline ends. Here the CDR3 reads CASSRTTSLNFWDEQFF. The CDR3 DNA sequence: TGTGCCAGCAGTCGCACAACTAGCCTCAACTTCTGGGATGAGCAGTTCTTC.

The chain combines TRBV6-2 or TRBV6-3 with TRBJ2-1; 14 bases are a match to TRBD2. In germline, CDR1 is MNHEY, CDR2 SVGEGT. This CDR3 region has 17 residues. Trimming removed 2 bases from V and 9 bases from J; junction bases left unmatched: 9. CDR3: CASSYPGGLAGVAEQFF. In DNA, the CDR3 is TGTGCCAGCAGTTACCCCGGGGGACTAGCGGGAGTCGCTGAGCAGTTCTTC.

The V and J genes are TRBV10-2 and TRBJ2-1; TRBD2 aligns across 9 bases. The germline gives CDR1 WSHSY, CDR2 SAAADI. The CDR3 loop spans 14 amino acids. The V segment lost 7 bases and the J segment 7 bases; nucleotides outside the gene matches: 8. CDR3 nucleotides: TGCGCCAGCACAGGTAGCGGGAGTGGAAATGAGCAGTTCTTC. As protein: CASTGSGSGNEQFF.

The chain employs TRBV11-2 and TRBJ1-6, with D maybe TRBD1 (6 bases). Germline lookup yields CDR1 SGHAT and CDR2 FQNNGV. V gave up 3 bases and J gave up 6 bases, with 9 bases separating them. The CDR3 length is 14 residues. The CDR3 region is CASSFVGANSPLHF. CDR3 in DNA: TGTGCCAGCAGCTTTGTGGGGGCTAATTCACCCCTCCACTTT.

This sequence joins TRBV4-1 and TRBJ2-1; TRBD2 agrees at 10 bases. Trimming at V came to 0 bases and at J to 5 bases, leaving 4 bases not matched to a gene. CDR1 and CDR2 (germline): MGHRA, YSYEKL. The CDR3 length is 16 residues. CDR3: CASSQEGLAEDNEQFF. As DNA, the CDR3 is TGCGCCAGCAGCCAAGAAGGACTAGCGGAAGACAATGAGCAGTTCTTC.